The 28 T cell receptor beta chains in this list originate from one sample, sequenced in a study of blood T cell repertoires in COVID-19. Only in-frame clones appear in the TCRdb table, and some are missing; sequencing was by immunoSEQ multiplex PCR. The sample lists 200,000 to 300,000 clones; approximately 86% were seen once. The sample taken for sequencing was peripheral blood. Receptors were obtained from a man younger than 45 with active or convalescent COVID-19.

The chain links TRBV30 to TRBJ2-1; D is unclear. This CDR3 is 11 amino acids long. The germline V gene encodes CDR1 GTSNPN and CDR2 SVGIG (reference sequence). V was clipped by 4 bases and J by 4 bases, with 5 bases between them. The CDR3 nucleotides are TGTGCCTGGATCATTTACAATGAGCAGTTCTTC. Amino acid sequence: CAWIIYNEQFF.

The chain carries TRBV10-2 and TRBJ2-7; TRBD1 might be the D (6 bases). The length of the CDR3 is 15 residues. V gave up 2 bases and J gave up 0 bases, with 11 bases separating them. Germline CDR1 and CDR2: WSHSY and SAAADI. This CDR3 is CASSEPSGDSYEQYF. The CDR3 nucleotides are TGCGCCAGCAGTGAGCCTTCAGGGGACTCCTACGAGCAGTACTTC.

V is TRBV4-1 and J is TRBJ1-1; D unresolved. Trimming took 6 bases from V and 1 from J, leaving 9 bases between them. The CDR3 covers 13 residues. Germline CDR1 MGHRA, CDR2 YSYEKL. CDR3 in amino acids: CASSGRANTEAFF. The CDR3 DNA is TGCGCCAGCAGTGGTCGAGCGAACACTGAAGCTTTCTTT.

The chain is built from TRBV2 and TRBJ1-6; maybe TRBD1 (6 bases). Per germline, CDR1 SNHLY and CDR2 FYNNEI. Trimming removed 6 bases at V and 7 bases at J, with 13 bases between. The CDR3 is 14 amino acids. In nucleotides, the CDR3 is TGTGCCAGCAGGGACAGACGTACAAATTCACCCCTCCACTTT. As protein: CASRDRRTNSPLHF.

V gene TRBV11-2 combines with J gene TRBJ1-2; 8 bases map to TRBD1. J gave up 3 bases and V 1 base, and 4 bases lay outside the gene matches. The germline V gene has CDR1 SGHAT and CDR2 FQNNGV. This CDR3 contains 15 residues. The CDR3 nucleotides read TGTGCCAGCAGCTTAGGACCGACAGGGGACTATGGCTACACCTTC. Protein sequence: CASSLGPTGDYGYTF.

This clone was seen a handful of times. V gene TRBV2 combines with J gene TRBJ2-3; no clear D. Trimming took 6 bases from V and 5 from J, leaving 12 bases between them. Germline values: CDR1 SNHLY, CDR2 FYNNEI. CDR3 size: 13 residues. CDR3 protein: CASRNVVRDTQYF. The CDR3, as DNA: TGTGCCAGCAGAAACGTAGTGAGAGATACGCAGTATTTT.

The rearrangement uses TRBV6-5 and TRBJ1-5; D remains unclear. The germline CDR1 and CDR2 sequences are MNHEY and SVGAGI. V shed 7 bases and J shed 2 bases, with 15 bases lying between them. The CDR3 consists of 15 residues. CDR3 region: CASTTWERGNQPQHF. DNA for the CDR3: TGTGCCAGCACCACGTGGGAGAGGGGCAATCAGCCCCAGCATTTT.

CDR3 loop: CASSDTGRGETQYF. CDR3 bases: TGTGCCAGTAGTGACACGGGGAGAGGGGAGACCCAGTACTTC. The gene calls are TRBV19 and TRBJ2-5; TRBD2 might be the D (5 bases). This CDR3 spans 14 amino acids. Between the trimmed V and J ends, which lost 5 bases and 5 bases, there was a span of 15 bases. Germline values: CDR1 LNHDA, CDR2 SQIVND (reference sequence).

This clone was seen more than once but under ten times. This sequence joins TRBV7-2 and TRBJ2-4; D unclear. The CDR3 covers 13 residues. V was clipped by 6 bases and J by 7 bases, with 13 bases between them. Germline V gene data show CDR1 as SGHTA and CDR2 as FQGNSA. CDR3 protein: CASSSAGLNIQYF. CDR3 DNA sequence: TGTGCCAGCAGTTCCGCAGGTCTTAACATTCAGTACTTC.

The J gene is TRBJ2-3, the V gene TRBV5-4; TRBD2 matches at 16 bases. V dropped 3 bases and J dropped 5; count of bases not matched to a gene: 15. The CDR3 has 20 residues. CDR1 is SGHNT and CDR2 is YYREEE in the germline V gene (reference sequence). CDR3 in DNA: TGTGCCAGCAGCTCGCGTGGGACTAGCGGGGGGGCCAGATTTGTAGATACGCAGTATTTT. It yields the protein CASSSRGTSGGARFVDTQYF.

This clone showed up just once. The chain joins TRBV5-1 to TRBJ1-6; TRBD1 matches at 7 bases. V shed 3 bases and J 5 bases; nucleotides not matched to a gene: 11. Per the germline V gene, CDR1 is SGHRS and CDR2 is YFSETQ. CDR3 length equals 17 residues. The CDR3, as DNA: TGCGCCAGCAGCTCGGTTCTCGGGACAGACGATAATTCACCCCTCCACTTT. Translating gives CASSSVLGTDDNSPLHF.

The J gene is TRBJ1-1, the V gene TRBV19, with a possible D match to TRBD1 (6 bases). The CDR3 covers 14 residues. From germline, CDR1 is LNHDA and CDR2 SQIVND (reference sequence). Trimming removed 7 bases at V and 4 bases at J, with 16 bases between. The CDR3 protein is CASNTGPSGTEAFF. The DNA of the CDR3 is TGTGCCAGTAATACAGGGCCCTCGGGCACTGAAGCTTTCTTT.

The chain is built from TRBV9 and TRBJ1-1; D uncertain. Germline values: CDR1 SGDLS, CDR2 YYNGEE. The CDR3 spans 13 residues. The V and J ends lost 5 bases and 1 base respectively, with 9 bases between them. CDR3 protein: CASRPTENTEAFF. DNA of the CDR3: TGTGCCAGCAGACCTACAGAGAACACTGAAGCTTTCTTT.

The rearrangement links TRBV5-6 to TRBJ1-6; D perhaps matches TRBD1 (5 bases). CDR1 and CDR2 (germline): SGHDT, YYEEEE. With 6 bases removed from V and 3 bases from J, the gap between germline ends came to 13 bases. There are 15 residues in the CDR3. The CDR3 is CASNIQELYNSPLHF. The CDR3 nucleotides read TGTGCCAGCAACATACAGGAGCTCTATAATTCACCCCTCCACTTT.

In its sample, this clone was seen once. This CDR3 is CASRGNRGPPTSITDTQYF. The CDR3 DNA is TGTGCCAGCAGAGGTAACAGGGGTCCCCCCACTTCTATCACAGATACGCAGTATTTT. The rearrangement uses TRBV2 and TRBJ2-3; 7 bases fit TRBD1. V gave up 6 bases and J gave up 2 bases; unmatched junction bases: 20. Germline values: CDR1 SNHLY, CDR2 FYNNEI. The CDR3 has 19 amino acids.

The chain combines TRBV2 with TRBJ2-5, with D hard to call. Trimming left V 7 bases short and J 5 bases short, with 14 bases between. From germline, CDR1 is SNHLY and CDR2 FYNNEI. The CDR3 runs to 13 residues. CDR3 protein: CASNEPPGETQYF. The CDR3 nucleotides are TGTGCCAGCAACGAGCCGCCCGGGGAGACCCAGTACTTC.

This clone has just one count. V gene TRBV3-1 (or the pseudogene TRBV3-2) combines with J gene TRBJ2-1; the D gene is possibly TRBD2 (6 bases). The CDR3 covers 15 residues. The germline CDR1 and CDR2 sequences are LGHDT and YNNKEL (reference sequence). V lost 0 bases to trimming and J lost 10 bases, with 16 bases between them. The CDR3 sequence: CASSQDTGLSGEQFF. CDR3 coding DNA: TGTGCCAGCAGCCAAGATACGGGACTCTCAGGGGAGCAGTTCTTC.

The genes are TRBV2 and TRBJ2-1; TRBD2 matches at 9 bases. The trim removed 5 bases at V and 6 bases at J, leaving 5 bases unmatched. Per germline, CDR1 SNHLY and CDR2 FYNNEI. There are 14 residues in the CDR3. This chain's CDR3 is CASSTGTSPNEQFF. The CDR3 DNA follows: TGTGCCAGCAGTACCGGGACTAGCCCCAATGAGCAGTTCTTC. Filled out from reference TRBV2 and TRBJ2-1, the complete variable domain reads EPEVTQTPSHQVTQMGQEVILRCVPISNHLYFYWYRQILGQKVEFLVSFYNNEISEKSEIFDDQFSVERPDGSNFTLKIRSTKLEDSAMYFCASSTGTSPNEQFFGPGTRLTVL.

The gene calls are TRBV20-1 and TRBJ2-7, with unresolved D. Between the trimmed V and J ends, which lost 5 bases and 4 bases, there was a span of 9 bases. The CDR3 runs to 11 residues. Germline V gives CDR1 DFQATT, CDR2 SNEGSKA (reference sequence). This chain's CDR3 is CSAEDNYEQYF. CDR3 DNA: TGCAGTGCTGAGGATAATTACGAGCAGTACTTC.

This chain uses TRBV4-1 with TRBJ1-2; no definite D call. Trimming left V 0 bases short and J 2 bases short, with 7 bases between. The CDR3 totals 14 residues. CDR1 and CDR2 from the germline V gene are MGHRA and YSYEKL. The CDR3: CASSQDPGNYGYTF. The CDR3, as DNA: TGCGCCAGCAGCCAAGATCCGGGGAACTATGGCTACACCTTC.

This clone was observed a handful of times. The chain joins TRBV5-4 to TRBJ1-1; the D gene is possibly TRBD1 (5 bases). This CDR3 comprises 12 residues. Germline CDR1 and CDR2: SGHNT and YYREEE (reference sequence). V was clipped by 4 bases and J by 6 bases, with 10 bases between them. The chain's CDR3 is CASSRAGSEAFF. Written as DNA, the CDR3 is TGTGCCAGCAGCCGGGCAGGGTCTGAAGCTTTCTTT.

This clone has just one count. This chain connects TRBV9 to TRBJ1-3; D uncertain. This CDR3 is built from 16 residues. The V and J ends lost 0 bases and 2 bases respectively, with 12 bases between them. The V gene's germline CDR1 is SGDLS and CDR2 YYNGEE. The CDR3 protein is CASSVGIREAGNTIYF. Written as DNA, the CDR3 is TGTGCCAGCAGCGTAGGTATTCGTGAGGCTGGAAACACCATATATTTT.

The V gene is TRBV5-4, the J gene TRBJ1-4; no reliable D call. The CDR3 covers 15 residues. Germline CDR1 SGHNT, CDR2 YYREEE (reference sequence). Trimming stripped 4 bases from V and 0 bases from J, with 10 bases between. CDR3 sequence: CASSRSISTNEKLFF. The CDR3 DNA reads TGTGCCAGCAGCCGAAGCATATCAACTAATGAAAAACTGTTTTTT.

The chain combines TRBV10-2 with TRBJ1-2, with D possibly being TRBD1 (5 bases). Germline values: CDR1 WSHSY, CDR2 SAAADI. The V end lost 2 bases, the J end lost 6 bases, and 19 bases lay between the germline ends. The CDR3 is 16 residues long. Here the CDR3 reads CASSEMKGERTHGYTF. The CDR3 nucleotides are TGCGCCAGCAGTGAGATGAAGGGTGAAAGGACACATGGCTACACCTTC.

The V call is TRBV7-3, the J call TRBJ2-1, with D possibly being TRBD2 (5 bases). Germline CDR1 SGHTA, CDR2 FQGTGA. V gave up 2 bases and J gave up 0 bases, with 11 bases separating them. This CDR3 contains 16 residues. The CDR3 nucleotides are TGTGCCAGCAGCTTATTTGCCGGGGTCTCCTACAATGAGCAGTTCTTC. It yields the protein CASSLFAGVSYNEQFF. The complete variable domain, with remaining parts taken from reference TRBV7-3 and TRBJ2-1, reads GAGVSQTPSNKVTEKGKYVELRCDPISGHTALYWYRQSLGQGPEFLIYFQGTGAADDSGLPNDRFFAVRPEGSVSTLKIQRTERGDSAVYLCASSLFAGVSYNEQFFGPGTRLTVL.

This clone appeared once. The V and J genes are TRBV5-1 and TRBJ2-4, with a weak D call TRBD2 (6 bases). The CDR3 runs 15 residues. V lost 0 bases and J lost 1, with 8 bases in between. Germline V lookup: CDR1 SGHRS, CDR2 YFSETQ. The CDR3 DNA reads TGCGCCAGCAGCTTGGGCGCGGGGGCCAAAAACATTCAGTACTTC. Protein product: CASSLGAGAKNIQYF.

The gene calls are TRBV29-1 and TRBJ1-2, with D unclear. The V end was cut by 6 bases, the J end by 10 bases, with 24 bases between. The V gene's germline CDR1 is SQVTM and CDR2 ANQGSEA. The CDR3 totals 14 residues. CDR3 region: CSVPSIGYFGLYTF. The CDR3 coding sequence is TGCAGCGTCCCGTCCATTGGATATTTTGGGCTCTACACCTTC.

This sequence joins TRBV7-9 and TRBJ2-1, with D maybe TRBD2 (7 bases). The germline V gene has CDR1 SEHNR and CDR2 FQNEAQ (reference sequence). The length of the CDR3 is 17 residues. Between the trimmed V and J ends, which lost 5 bases and 2 bases, there was a span of 19 bases. The CDR3 is CASSPKGGQRAYNEQFF. The CDR3 DNA reads as TGTGCCAGCAGCCCAAAGGGGGGGCAGAGGGCCTACAATGAGCAGTTCTTC.